The 9 T cell receptor beta chains listed next were all sequenced from one sample in a study of PD-1 blockade in classical Hodgkin lymphoma. Only in-frame clones appear in the TCRdb table, and some are missing; sequencing was by immunoSEQ multiplex PCR. Of tens of thousands of clones in the sample, roughly 92% were seen once. Time point noted: cycle 4 day 1 (C4D1), after six to seven weeks of nivolumab. All patients experienced relapse after autologous stem cell transplantation, and brentuximab vedotin exposure was variable. Sequencing was performed on peripheral blood mononuclear cells (PBMCs), taken before the fourth cycle of nivolumab. These receptors were obtained from a human donor with classical Hodgkin lymphoma.

The chain links TRBV11-2 to TRBJ2-5; D uncertain. The germline V and J ends were trimmed by 2 bases and 0 bases, with 4 bases remaining between them. The germline CDR1 and CDR2 sequences are SGHAT and FQNNGV. The CDR3 totals 13 residues. The chain's CDR3 is CASSLWYQETQYF. As DNA, the CDR3 is TGTGCCAGCAGCTTATGGTACCAAGAGACCCAGTACTTC. Together with reference TRBV11-2 and TRBJ2-5, the CDR3 gives the full variable domain: EAGVAQSPRYKIIEKRQSVAFWCNPISGHATLYWYQQILGQGPKLLIQFQNNGVVDDSQLPKDRFSAERLKGVDSTLKIQPAKLEDSAVYLCASSLWYQETQYFGPGTRLLVL.

The chain has TRBV6-5 and TRBJ2-2, with 9 bases lining up with TRBD1. The CDR3 length is 15 residues. V gave up 5 bases and J gave up 4 bases; unmatched junction bases: 5. In germline, CDR1 is MNHEY, CDR2 SVGAGI. In DNA, the CDR3 is TGTGCCAGCAGTATCGGGACAGGGAGCACCGGGGAGCTGTTTTTT. It is translated as CASSIGTGSTGELFF.

The chain recombines TRBV19 with TRBJ2-6; 12 nucleotides line up with TRBD1. Germline V CDR1 and CDR2: LNHDA, SQIVND (reference sequence). V was pared by 8 bases and J by 4 bases, with 6 bases of the junction left unmatched. The CDR3 contains 16 residues. The CDR3: CASWDRGLGGANVLTF. The CDR3 bases are TGTGCCAGTTGGGACAGGGGGCTGGGAGGGGCCAACGTCCTGACTTTC.

The V call is TRBV28, the J call TRBJ1-3; D perhaps matches TRBD1 (6 bases). The germline CDR1 and CDR2 sequences are MDHEN and SYDVKM. CDR3 length: 15 residues. V gave up 7 bases and J gave up 6 bases, with 19 bases separating them. The CDR3 nucleotides read TGTGCCAGCACCCCCCAGAGGGGGATCGTAAACACCATATATTTT. Its translation is CASTPQRGIVNTIYF.

This chain connects TRBV19 to TRBJ2-3; possibly TRBD1 or TRBD2 for D (5 bases each). The CDR3 spans 15 residues. CDR1 and CDR2 (germline): LNHDA, SQIVND (reference sequence). Trimming cost V 4 bases and J 5 bases, with 16 bases left between them. CDR3 DNA: TGTGCCAGTAGTACTTGGGGGATAGAAGTAGATACGCAGTATTTT. Its protein is CASSTWGIEVDTQYF.

This chain links TRBV28 with TRBJ2-7, with 10 bases aligning to TRBD1. The CDR3 runs to 14 residues. The germline gives CDR1 MDHEN, CDR2 SYDVKM. Germline trimming cut 6 bases from V and 5 bases from J; bases unmatched to any gene: 7. In DNA, the CDR3 is TGTGCCAGCAGGGGGACAGGGGCGTTACACGAGCAGTACTTC. Its protein is CASRGTGALHEQYF.

The chain is built from TRBV7-8 and TRBJ1-2; D is uncertain. Trimming stripped 1 base from V and 6 bases from J, with 12 bases between. The CDR3 totals 14 residues. The germline gives CDR1 SGHVS, CDR2 FQNEAQ. The CDR3 sequence is CASSLGLGRDGYTF. The CDR3, as DNA: TGTGCCAGCAGCTTAGGATTGGGCCGGGATGGCTACACCTTC.

V usage is TRBV6-5 and J usage is TRBJ1-6, with TRBD1 matching 7 bases. CDR1 MNHEY and CDR2 SVGAGI come from the germline V gene. Trimming cost V 6 bases and J 10 bases; bases outside gene matches: 9. This CDR3 comprises 14 residues. The DNA of the CDR3 is TGTGCCAGCAGCCCGACAGGGTTAATGTCACCCCTCCACTTT. This translates into CASSPTGLMSPLHF.

This clone has a single count. The V and J genes are TRBV4-1 and TRBJ1-5; no clear D gene. The CDR3 loop spans 15 amino acids. Trimming shortened V by 1 base and J by 3 bases, and 10 bases separated the two germline ends. Germline V gene lookup returns CDR1 MGHRA and CDR2 YSYEKL. The CDR3 sequence: CASSQGGGDNQPQHF. The CDR3 DNA is TGCGCCAGCAGCCAAGGCGGCGGGGACAATCAGCCCCAGCATTTT.